Following are 3 T cell receptor beta chains from one sample sequenced in a study of shared clonotypes between healthy human individuals. Clones were sequenced by immunoSEQ multiplex PCR, and TCRdb holds only the in-frame ones, with some missing. Of 1,500,000 or so clones listed, roughly 96% are singletons. The specimen sequenced was naive CD4+ T cells sorted from blood. Subset noted: CD45RA+ positively selected. The receptors originated from a man younger than 40 in good health.

This chain links TRBV11-2 with TRBJ1-5; 7 bases agree with TRBD1. There are 16 residues in the CDR3. Germline V gene data show CDR1 as SGHAT and CDR2 as FQNNGV. V was pared by 1 base and J by 7 bases, with 10 bases of the junction left unmatched. The CDR3 sequence is CASSLGLRQGGQPQHF. CDR3 nucleotides: TGTGCCAGCAGCTTAGGACTACGACAGGGCGGGCAGCCCCAGCATTTT.

The gene calls are TRBV2 and TRBJ2-7; possible D gene TRBD2, 5 bases. The CDR3 contains 13 residues. V lost 6 bases to trimming and J lost 5 bases, with 14 bases between them. CDR1 is SNHLY, CDR2 FYNNEI, per germline. CDR3 residues: CASSEGMSDEQYF. The CDR3 DNA follows: TGTGCCAGCAGCGAGGGCATGTCCGACGAGCAGTACTTC. Full variable domain (outside the CDR3, taken from reference TRBV2 and TRBJ2-7): EPEVTQTPSHQVTQMGQEVILRCVPISNHLYFYWYRQILGQKVEFLVSFYNNEISEKSEIFDDQFSVERPDGSNFTLKIRSTKLEDSAMYFCASSEGMSDEQYFGPGTRLTVT.

J is TRBJ2-7 and V is TRBV10-3; 7 bases fit TRBD1. Germline V gene sequence: CDR1 ENHRY, CDR2 SYGVKD. CDR3 size: 13 residues. J gave up 7 bases and V 5 bases, and 8 bases lay outside the gene matches. CDR3 protein: CAISRQGTGEQYF. The DNA of the CDR3 is TGTGCCATCAGTAGACAGGGCACGGGGGAGCAGTACTTC.